The 27 T cell receptor beta chains given below trace back to one sample, sequenced in a study of graft-versus-host responses after intestinal transplantation. TCRdb's table, derived via immunoSEQ multiplex PCR, lists solely in-frame clones and lacks some. Among approximately 93,000 clones listed, around 93% were seen once. These receptors' targets are unknown. The material sequenced was unstimulated CD8+ T cells sorted from spleen or lymph node cells, taken before transplant. The receptors shown here come from a human donor who was the organ donor for an intestinal transplant.

The gene calls are TRBV4-1 and TRBJ2-3, with 9 bases lining up with TRBD1. CDR3 length equals 17 residues. Germline values: CDR1 MGHRA, CDR2 YSYEKL. Unmatched junction bases numbered 12, after V lost 4 bases and J lost 4 bases. The CDR3 reads CASSPLGGQGPADTQYF. The DNA of the CDR3 is TGCGCCAGCAGCCCCCTCGGGGGACAGGGACCCGCAGATACGCAGTATTTT.

The gene calls are TRBV6-5 and TRBJ1-1, with 8 bases matching TRBD1. V lost 5 bases and J lost 8; bases outside the gene matches: 10. CDR3 length: 14 residues. The germline V gene encodes CDR1 MNHEY and CDR2 SVGAGI. The CDR3 bases are TGTGCCAGCAGTCCGACGACAGGGGTAATCGAAGCTTTCTTT. Translating it yields CASSPTTGVIEAFF.

V and J are TRBV11-1 and TRBJ1-6, with 8 bases aligning to TRBD1. Germline CDR1 and CDR2: SGHAT and FQDESV (reference sequence). With V trimmed by 5 bases and J by 9 bases, 9 bases remained unmatched. This CDR3 region has 15 residues. Here the CDR3 DNA reads TGTGCCAGCAGCAAATCCGGGACAGGTATTTCACCCCTCCACTTT. Amino acids: CASSKSGTGISPLHF.

This sequence joins TRBV2 and TRBJ1-5; a weak D match, TRBD1 (6 bases). The CDR3 spans 16 residues. The V and J ends lost 4 bases and 3 bases respectively, with 16 bases between them. The germline V gene encodes CDR1 SNHLY and CDR2 FYNNEI. The DNA for the CDR3 is TGTGCCAGCAGTGTGTTGACAGACAGGATCAATCAGCCCCAGCATTTT. This sequence encodes CASSVLTDRINQPQHF.

The rearrangement links TRBV13 to TRBJ2-7; 9 bases map to TRBD1. CDR1 PRHDT and CDR2 FYEKMQ come from the germline V gene (reference sequence). The J segment lost 4 bases and the V segment lost 3 bases, leaving 10 bases of the junction unmatched. CDR3 length: 16 residues. The chain's CDR3 is CASSFVRQGGSYEQYF. CDR3 coding DNA: TGTGCCAGCAGCTTTGTCAGACAGGGGGGTTCTTACGAGCAGTACTTC.

V and J are TRBV7-3 and TRBJ2-7, with 7 nucleotides matching TRBD2. Germline V gene data show CDR1 as SGHTA and CDR2 as FQGTGA. Trimming at V came to 2 bases and at J to 5 bases, leaving 12 bases not matched to a gene. The CDR3 consists of 16 residues. The CDR3: CASSLSGGGSIDEQYF. For the CDR3, the DNA is TGTGCCAGCAGCTTATCTGGCGGCGGGAGCATCGACGAGCAGTACTTC.

The chain has TRBV7-6 and TRBJ2-5, with 10 positions matching TRBD2. The V segment lost 1 base and the J segment 4 bases; nucleotides outside the gene matches: 9. This CDR3 region has 17 residues. CDR1 is SGHVS, CDR2 FNYEAQ, per germline. DNA of the CDR3: TGTGCCAGCAGCTTAGAGGCTAGCGGGAGTTTTTCAGAGACCCAGTACTTC. Translating gives CASSLEASGSFSETQYF.

The rearrangement joins TRBV9 to TRBJ2-1; 11 nucleotides align to TRBD2. This CDR3 region has 15 residues. CDR1 and CDR2 from the germline V gene are SGDLS and YYNGEE. V lost 5 bases to trimming and J lost 6 bases; unmatched junction nucleotides: 7. The CDR3 bases are TGTGCCAGCAGTCACGGGACTAGCGGTATCAATGAGCAGTTCTTC. Translating gives CASSHGTSGINEQFF.

The gene calls are TRBV5-1 and TRBJ2-7; D is perhaps TRBD2 (5 bases). This CDR3 is built from 14 residues. Germline CDR1 is SGHRS and CDR2 is YFSETQ. The V and J ends lost 4 bases and 3 bases respectively, with 14 bases between them. The CDR3 protein is CASSLGRENYEQYF. The CDR3, as DNA: TGCGCCAGCAGCCTAGGCCGGGAAAACTACGAGCAGTACTTC.

The CDR3, as DNA: TGTGCCAGCAGCTTGGCCTGCCAGACACCCCCGGGAAAATACAATGAGCAGTTCTTC. Its protein is CASSLACQTPPGKYNEQFF. The V gene is TRBV5-6, the J gene TRBJ2-1; D perhaps matches TRBD2 (5 bases). The CDR3 consists of 19 residues. Trimming removed 0 bases from V and 4 bases from J, with 23 bases in between. Germline loops: CDR1 SGHDT, CDR2 YYEEEE.

With respect to this clone: An end of the junction differs from the germline gene, which may be a read error. The chain combines TRBV7-7 with TRBJ2-5; D not resolved. CDR1 is SSHAT, CDR2 FNYEAQ, per germline (reference sequence). The CDR3 extends over 15 amino acids. CDR3: CASSFHGGAKETQYF. The CDR3 DNA reads as TGTGCTAGCAGCTTTCACGGCGGAGCCAAAGAGACCCAGTACTTC.

This sequence joins TRBV28 and TRBJ2-2, with D tentatively TRBD2 (6 bases). Germline lookup yields CDR1 MDHEN and CDR2 SYDVKM. The CDR3 loop spans 13 amino acids. Trimming removed 3 bases from V and 6 bases from J, with 8 bases in between. CDR3 in DNA: TGTGCCAGCAGTTTGGAGGGTCCCGGGGAGCTGTTTTTT. Translation gives CASSLEGPGELFF.

The CDR3 protein is CASSHSGNPHLDTQYF. CDR3 DNA: TGTGCCAGCAGCCACAGCGGGAACCCGCACCTAGATACGCAGTATTTT. The rearrangement links TRBV16 to TRBJ2-3; TRBD2 matches 7 bases. The V gene end was trimmed by 3 bases and the J gene end by 5 bases; junction bases not matched to a gene: 11. In germline, CDR1 is KGHSY, CDR2 FQNENV. The CDR3 consists of 16 residues.

The CDR3 DNA is TGTGCCAGCTCACCGAAGGACAGGCCAATCTACGAGCAGTACTTC. Its translation is CASSPKDRPIYEQYF. V usage is TRBV18 and J usage is TRBJ2-7; 7 nucleotides agree with TRBD1. Germline loops: CDR1 KGHSH, CDR2 LQKENI. V lost 3 bases and J lost 3; bases outside the gene matches: 8. There are 15 residues in the CDR3.

The rearrangement joins TRBV23-1 to TRBJ1-5; maybe TRBD1 (5 bases). TRBV23-1 has ORF status, its function being uncertain. V shed 3 bases and J shed 0 bases, with 6 bases lying between them. The CDR3 length is 14 residues. The CDR3 DNA is TGCGCCAGCAGTCACAGGGATAGCAATCAGCCCCAGCATTTT. It yields the protein CASSHRDSNQPQHF.

The sample holds one count of this clone. The chain carries TRBV5-6 and TRBJ2-2, with 11 bases identical to TRBD2. Per the germline V gene, CDR1 is SGHDT and CDR2 is YYEEEE. Germline trimming cut 1 base from V and 6 bases from J; bases unmatched to any gene: 2. CDR3 length equals 15 residues. The CDR3, as DNA: TGTGCCAGCAGCTTGCCTAGCGGGGGGCCCGGGGAGCTGTTTTTT. This translates into CASSLPSGGPGELFF.

The V gene is TRBV6-1, the J gene TRBJ1-4, with D unclear. The CDR3 runs to 14 residues. The V gene's germline CDR1 is MNHNS and CDR2 SASEGT. Trimming shortened V by 0 bases and J by 5 bases, and 7 bases separated the two germline ends. CDR3 region: CASSEANQNEKLFF. The CDR3 nucleotides are TGTGCCAGCAGTGAAGCTAACCAGAATGAAAAACTGTTTTTT.

The chain joins TRBV7-3 to TRBJ2-3, with a tentative D call TRBD1 (6 bases). The CDR3 is made up of 15 amino acids. V lost 4 bases, J lost 2 bases, and 13 bases lay in between. The germline gives CDR1 SGHTA, CDR2 FQGTGA. CDR3 amino acids: CASSSQGSYTDTQYF. The CDR3 DNA sequence: TGTGCCAGCAGCTCTCAGGGGTCTTACACAGATACGCAGTATTTT. The entire variable domain, with the rest obtained from reference TRBV7-3 and TRBJ2-3, is as follows: GAGVSQTPSNKVTEKGKYVELRCDPISGHTALYWYRQSLGQGPEFLIYFQGTGAADDSGLPNDRFFAVRPEGSVSTLKIQRTERGDSAVYLCASSSQGSYTDTQYFGPGTRLTVL.

This clone was detected a few times. J is TRBJ1-1 and V is TRBV4-1, with D unclear. This CDR3 comprises 17 residues. Germline-derived CDR1 and CDR2 are MGHRA and YSYEKL. V dropped 1 base and J dropped 1 base, with 16 bases sitting between them. CDR3 nucleotides: TGCGCCAGCAGCCAAGCGCGAGTGGAGGCTTCGAACACTGAAGCTTTCTTT. Protein: CASSQARVEASNTEAFF.

The V call is TRBV6-1, the J call TRBJ1-1; D may be TRBD1 (6 bases). The CDR3 extends over 11 amino acids. V was cut by 4 bases and J by 8 bases, with 8 bases left in between. CDR1 and CDR2 from the germline V gene are MNHNS and SASEGT. The DNA for the CDR3 is TGTGCCAGCAGTGTGGACAGAGAAGCTTTCTTT. It specifies CASSVDREAFF.

The genes are TRBV28 and TRBJ2-5, with 16 bases lining up with TRBD2. Unmatched junction bases numbered 18, after V lost 1 base and J lost 10 bases. Germline CDR1 reads MDHEN; CDR2 reads SYDVKM. The length of the CDR3 is 20 residues. CDR3 loop: CASSLFFFYYDGTSGRDQYF. CDR3 nucleotide sequence: TGTGCCAGCAGTTTATTTTTTTTCTACTATGACGGGACTAGCGGGAGGGACCAGTACTTC.

This clone has a single count. V and J are TRBV18 and TRBJ2-2; possibly TRBD2 for D (5 bases). The CDR3 covers 16 residues. Germline CDR1 reads KGHSH; CDR2 reads LQKENI. V gave up 3 bases and J gave up 3 bases, with 14 bases separating them. The CDR3 DNA follows: TGTGCCAGCTCACCTGGTCGGGGAAAAGACACCGGGGAGCTGTTTTTT. This codes for CASSPGRGKDTGELFF.

This chain joins TRBV28 and TRBJ2-5; weak D call: TRBD1 (6 bases). Germline V lookup: CDR1 MDHEN, CDR2 SYDVKM. The V and J ends lost 9 bases and 0 bases respectively, with 14 bases between them. The CDR3 sequence is 14 residues long. Here the CDR3 reads CASGFGQHQETQYF. Written as DNA, the CDR3 is TGTGCCAGTGGTTTTGGACAGCACCAAGAGACCCAGTACTTC.

This clone was counted only a few times. The rearrangement uses TRBV5-1 and TRBJ1-2, with D unclear. The length of the CDR3 is 14 residues. Germline values: CDR1 SGHRS, CDR2 YFSETQ. V lost 3 bases to trimming and J lost 0 bases, with 9 bases between them. The DNA for the CDR3 is TGCGCCAGCAGCTCGACTGGAGCTAACTATGGCTACACCTTC. This codes for CASSSTGANYGYTF.

A word on this clone: The missing conserved phenylalanine or tryptophan at the end of this CDR3 makes a read error likely. Because the CDR3's place on the DNA is in doubt, the DNA is left out and the CDR3 is given as listed by TCRdb. V gene TRBV4-1 combines with J gene TRBJ1-5. Germline-derived CDR1 and CDR2 are MGHRA and YSYEKL. The CDR3 contains 8 residues when both ends are counted. CDR3 region: CASSQGGL.

This clone appeared a few times. J is TRBJ1-2 and V is TRBV5-1; TRBD1 is a possible D gene (6 bases). Germline V lookup: CDR1 SGHRS, CDR2 YFSETQ. This CDR3 is built from 18 residues. V was pared by 2 bases and J by 2 bases, with 22 bases between. As DNA, the CDR3 is TGCGCCAGCAGCTTTCGGCCCCCGGGACACAGAATCAACTATGGCTACACCTTC. Its translation is CASSFRPPGHRINYGYTF.

The chain joins TRBV19 to TRBJ1-2; D may be TRBD1 (6 bases). Germline CDR1 is LNHDA and CDR2 is SQIVND (reference sequence). The CDR3 spans 14 residues. Trimming took off 5 bases at V and 4 bases at J, with 14 bases between the two ends. The CDR3 region has the DNA TGTGCCAGTAGTCCCCGGGACAAGTCCTATGGCTACACCTTC. It specifies CASSPRDKSYGYTF.